This entry lists 19 T cell receptor beta chains sequenced from one sample in a study of blood T cell repertoires in COVID-19. Using immunoSEQ multiplex PCR, the repertoire was profiled, and TCRdb retains in-frame clones only, with some absent. The data contain 200,000 or so clones, over 75% of them singletons. Sequences were obtained from peripheral blood. The receptors shown here come from a human donor in a cohort sampled during active COVID-19.

The chain has TRBV5-1 and TRBJ1-4, with TRBD1 identical over 7 bases. The CDR3 is 15 residues long. V gave up 4 bases and J gave up 3 bases; unmatched junction bases: 6. Germline V gene sequence: CDR1 SGHRS, CDR2 YFSETQ. This CDR3 is CASSASGTANEKLFF. In DNA, the CDR3 is TGCGCCAGCAGCGCGTCCGGGACAGCTAATGAAAAACTGTTTTTT.

The V and J genes are TRBV27 and TRBJ2-7, with 11 bases matching TRBD1. V lost 6 bases to trimming and J lost 4 bases; unmatched junction nucleotides: 5. Germline V gives CDR1 MNHEY, CDR2 SMNVEV (reference sequence). This CDR3 is built from 14 residues. The CDR3 is CASRRDRGFYEQYF. The CDR3 bases are TGTGCCAGCAGAAGGGACAGGGGGTTTTACGAGCAGTACTTC.

The chain employs TRBV5-4 and TRBJ2-1; 14 positions agree with TRBD2. This CDR3 has 16 amino acids. V lost 7 bases, J lost 9 bases, and 12 bases stayed unmatched. Germline V gene data show CDR1 as SGHNT and CDR2 as YYREEE (reference sequence). This CDR3 is CASPARLAGGPGEQFF. In DNA, the CDR3 is TGTGCCAGCCCCGCCCGACTAGCGGGAGGGCCAGGTGAGCAGTTCTTC.

This chain joins TRBV6-5 and TRBJ1-3; the D is unclear. The CDR3 spans 13 residues. Trimming shortened V by 4 bases and J by 2 bases, and 6 bases separated the two germline ends. Germline lookup yields CDR1 MNHEY and CDR2 SVGAGI. The CDR3 loop is CASSFSTGNTIYF. The CDR3 DNA is TGTGCCAGCAGTTTCTCTACTGGAAACACCATATATTTT.

The chain carries TRBV5-6 and TRBJ2-7; TRBD2 matches at 16 bases. Germline-derived CDR1 and CDR2 are SGHDT and YYEEEE. CDR3 length: 16 amino acids. V gave up 4 bases and J gave up 5 bases; unmatched junction bases: 6. The CDR3 sequence is CASSQGTSGRAHEQYF. The CDR3 DNA is TGTGCCAGCAGCCAAGGGACTAGCGGGAGGGCCCACGAGCAGTACTTC.

The chain employs TRBV4-3 and TRBJ1-3; the match to TRBD1 covers 8 bases. V trimming: 0 bases; J trimming: 3 bases; junction bases outside the gene matches: 7. This CDR3 has 17 amino acids. Germline CDR1 and CDR2: LGHNA and YSLEER. The CDR3 here is CASSQDPAGGLGNTIYF. The CDR3 DNA reads TGCGCCAGCAGCCAAGATCCCGCAGGGGGCCTTGGAAACACCATATATTTT.

The rearrangement joins TRBV15 to TRBJ1-5, with TRBD1 matching 9 bases. Per the germline V gene, CDR1 is LNHNV and CDR2 is YYDKDF (reference sequence). V dropped 6 bases and J dropped 2; count of bases not matched to a gene: 2. This CDR3 is built from 14 residues. CDR3 coding DNA: TGTGCCACCAGAAGGACAGGGGGCAATCAGCCCCAGCATTTT. Its protein is CATRRTGGNQPQHF.

The V call is TRBV6-2 or TRBV6-3, the J call TRBJ1-5; D might be TRBD1 (5 bases). The V gene lost 0 bases and the J gene lost 5 bases, with 14 bases spanning the gap. Looked up from germline, CDR1 is MNHEY and CDR2 is SVGEGT. This CDR3 has 16 amino acids. DNA of the CDR3: TGTGCCAGCAGTTACTCGAAAATCAGGGACTATCAGCCCCAGCATTTT. Translation: CASSYSKIRDYQPQHF.

The J gene is TRBJ2-3, the V gene TRBV28, with D perhaps matching TRBD2 (6 bases). The CDR3 length is 15 residues. Per the germline V gene, CDR1 is MDHEN and CDR2 is SYDVKM. Trimming shortened V by 1 base and J by 0 bases, and 8 bases separated the two germline ends. The CDR3 nucleotides read TGTGCCAGCAGTTTATTAGCGGTCAGCACAGATACGCAGTATTTT. This codes for CASSLLAVSTDTQYF.

The chain combines TRBV15 with TRBJ1-2; no definite D call. Germline values: CDR1 LNHNV, CDR2 YYDKDF (reference sequence). The V and J ends lost 4 bases and 1 base respectively, with 13 bases between them. The CDR3 extends over 15 amino acids. For the CDR3, the DNA is TGTGCCACCAGCAAGGTCCTGGAGGTTAACTATGGCTACACCTTC. Its translation: CATSKVLEVNYGYTF.

This clone has a handful of counts. V and J are TRBV19 and TRBJ2-1; 10 bases map to TRBD2. V trimming: 3 bases; J trimming: 7 bases; junction bases outside the gene matches: 6. Per germline, CDR1 LNHDA and CDR2 SQIVND (reference sequence). The length of the CDR3 is 15 residues. CDR3 in DNA: TGTGCCAGTAGTATTGAGGGACTAGCGAAAAATGAGCAGTTCTTC. This gives the protein CASSIEGLAKNEQFF.

J is TRBJ1-2 and V is TRBV27, with 7 nucleotides matching TRBD1. Germline CDR1 reads MNHEY; CDR2 reads SMNVEV (reference sequence). With V trimmed by 5 bases and J by 4 bases, 4 bases remained unmatched. The CDR3 contains 13 residues. In DNA, the CDR3 is TGTGCCAGCAGTCTTCGGGACAGCTATGGCTACACCTTC. Translating gives CASSLRDSYGYTF.

The chain couples TRBV27 to TRBJ1-6, with 9 bases fitting TRBD1. CDR1 is MNHEY, CDR2 SMNVEV, per germline (reference sequence). Unmatched junction bases numbered 13, after V lost 3 bases and J lost 10 bases. The CDR3 loop spans 17 amino acids. This chain's CDR3 is CASSFDPTGTGLSPLHF. CDR3 coding DNA: TGTGCCAGCAGTTTCGATCCAACCGGGACAGGGTTGTCACCCCTCCACTTT.

The chain combines TRBV7-2 with TRBJ1-5; D ambiguous. V was shortened by 1 base and J by 3 bases, with 7 bases between the two germline ends. Per the germline V gene, CDR1 is SGHTA and CDR2 is FQGNSA. This CDR3 spans 14 amino acids. For the CDR3, the DNA is TGTGCCAGCAGCTTAGTAGTTCTCAATCAGCCCCAGCATTTT. The encoded protein is CASSLVVLNQPQHF.

The chain is built from TRBV7-9 and TRBJ1-4; D uncertain. Trimming shortened V by 5 bases and J by 3 bases, and 16 bases separated the two germline ends. The CDR3 has 16 amino acids. The germline V gene has CDR1 SEHNR and CDR2 FQNEAQ (reference sequence). In DNA, the CDR3 is TGTGCCAGCAGCCCGCCACCGCCGGGGTCTAATGAAAAACTGTTTTTT. This translates into CASSPPPPGSNEKLFF.

CDR3 sequence (DNA): TGTGCCAGCAGCTGGAGCGGGAGGGCAACAGATACGCAGTATTTT. It codes for CASSWSGRATDTQYF. This sequence joins TRBV7-2 and TRBJ2-3; 10 positions agree with TRBD2. The ends lost 4 bases at V and 3 bases at J; junction bases unmatched: 4. CDR1 and CDR2 from the germline V gene are SGHTA and FQGNSA. The CDR3 is 15 residues long.

V gene TRBV7-3 combines with J gene TRBJ2-1; 15 bases are shared with TRBD2. The CDR3 covers 21 residues. V shed 6 bases, J shed 0 bases, and the junction held 15 bases outside the gene matches. CDR1 and CDR2 (germline): SGHTA, FQGTGA. This CDR3 reads CASSKNPGLAGGPSSYNEQFF. The CDR3 coding sequence is TGTGCCAGCAGTAAAAATCCGGGACTAGCGGGAGGTCCGAGCTCCTACAATGAGCAGTTCTTC.

J is TRBJ1-6 and V is TRBV2; D remains unclear. The CDR3 loop spans 14 amino acids. Trimming removed 6 bases from V and 9 bases from J, with 15 bases in between. The germline CDR1 and CDR2 sequences are SNHLY and FYNNEI. The CDR3 loop is CASRATLNGSPLHF. CDR3 in DNA: TGTGCCAGCAGGGCGACTTTGAACGGTTCACCCCTCCACTTT.

A few counts support this clone. This chain connects TRBV7-9 to TRBJ2-2, with D possibly TRBD1 on 6 matching bases. V was pared by 5 bases and J by 3 bases, with 13 bases between. This CDR3 is built from 15 residues. CDR1 and CDR2 (germline): SEHNR, FQNEAQ (reference sequence). CDR3: CASSLQGLDTGELFF. CDR3 in DNA: TGTGCCAGCAGCCTACAGGGATTAGACACCGGGGAGCTGTTTTTT.